This T cell receptor beta chain was sequenced for a study of OX40 agonist ivuxolimab in advanced cancers. Study context: Dose-escalation cases comprised hepatocellular carcinoma, melanoma, renal cell or head and neck cancer. Whole-study results and caveats: In a subset of nonresponders, normalized T-cell clonal expansion was also low. Relative to CD4+, CD8+ T cells held more expanded clones on average.

To note about this clone: As yet, its antigen is unknown.

The table came from immunoSEQ multiplex PCR; TCRdb's copy has only in-frame clones and leaves some out. The repertoire holds around 70,000 clones, roughly four fifths seen once, with approximately 5.1% in the top ten. This material consisted of CD4+ or CD8+ T cells sorted from blood, taken in a trial of the OX40 agonist ivuxolimab. This receptor was obtained from an adult with an advanced solid tumor such as melanoma, head and neck, liver or kidney cancer.

This chain's CDR3 is CASSPSTSSYNSPLHF. The CDR3 region has the DNA TGTGCCAGCTCACCTTCGACAAGCTCCTATAATTCACCCCTCCACTTT. The V gene is TRBV18, the J gene TRBJ1-6; D is undetermined. The V end lost 3 bases, the J end lost 0 bases, and 9 bases lay between the germline ends. Germline lookup yields CDR1 KGHSH and CDR2 LQKENI. The CDR3 is 16 residues long.